These 31 T cell receptor beta chains originate from one sample sequenced in a study of blood T cell repertoires in COVID-19. The method was immunoSEQ multiplex PCR; TCRdb's version includes in-frame clones alone and lacks a portion of them. The sample lists roughly 170,000 clones, around 87% occurring once. Source material: peripheral blood. These TCRs come from a man aged 35 to 55 with active or convalescent COVID-19.

The chain links TRBV4-3 to TRBJ1-5, with a possible D match to TRBD1 (5 bases). CDR1 LGHNA and CDR2 YSLEER come from the germline V gene. CDR3 size: 14 residues. V lost 2 bases to trimming and J lost 4 bases, with 9 bases between them. The DNA of the CDR3 is TGCGCCAGCAGCCAAACAGGAATTAATCAGCCCCAGCATTTT. Its protein is CASSQTGINQPQHF.

The CDR3 is CASSQGGGGRNEQFF. DNA for the CDR3: TGTGCCAGCAGCCAAGGCGGCGGGGGGCGCAATGAGCAGTTCTTC. The chain combines TRBV14 with TRBJ2-1, with 8 bases aligning to TRBD2. This CDR3 contains 15 residues. V lost 1 base, J lost 6 bases, and 5 bases stayed unmatched. Germline-derived CDR1 and CDR2 are SGHDN and FVKESK.

The chain uses TRBV6-5 and TRBJ1-2, with 9 bases matching TRBD1. V lost 5 bases to trimming and J lost 4 bases; unmatched junction nucleotides: 5. Germline V CDR1 and CDR2: MNHEY, SVGAGI. The CDR3 is 14 amino acids. The CDR3 DNA reads TGTGCCAGCAGTACAGGGGGCGCGACCTATGGCTACACCTTC. Its translation: CASSTGGATYGYTF.

The chain couples TRBV28 to TRBJ2-1; 9 bases fit TRBD2. The CDR3 sequence is 16 residues long. Germline CDR1 reads MDHEN; CDR2 reads SYDVKM. V shed 3 bases and J 10 bases; nucleotides not matched to a gene: 13. The CDR3 sequence: CASSFGLLAGRIEQFF. The CDR3 DNA follows: TGTGCCAGCAGTTTCGGTCTCCTAGCGGGGAGGATCGAGCAGTTCTTC.

The J gene is TRBJ1-3, the V gene TRBV6-5; a weak D match, TRBD1 (6 bases). Trimming pared 5 bases from V and 3 bases from J, leaving 11 bases between. The CDR3 is made up of 14 amino acids. Germline CDR1 is MNHEY and CDR2 is SVGAGI. The CDR3 reads CASSTGTGGNTIYF. The DNA of the CDR3 is TGTGCCAGCAGTACAGGGACGGGTGGAAACACCATATATTTT.

The J gene is TRBJ2-4, the V gene TRBV3-1 (or the pseudogene TRBV3-2), with TRBD1 as a possible D gene (6 bases). Trimming pared 4 bases from V and 4 bases from J, leaving 14 bases between. Germline V lookup: CDR1 LGHDT, CDR2 YNNKEL (reference sequence). CDR3 size: 15 residues. The CDR3 DNA sequence: TGTGCCAGCAGCCCCCCCCGGACAGAAAAAAACATTCAGTACTTC. Encoded protein: CASSPPRTEKNIQYF.

This clone was picked up a small number of times. CDR3 sequence (DNA): TGCGCCAGCAGCCAAGATGGGGGGTTGAACTATGGCTACACCTTC. It encodes CASSQDGGLNYGYTF. This chain connects TRBV4-3 to TRBJ1-2, with D maybe TRBD1 (5 bases). The CDR3 contains 15 residues. The V gene lost 0 bases and the J gene lost 2 bases, with 10 bases spanning the gap. Germline V gives CDR1 LGHNA, CDR2 YSLEER.

The chain joins TRBV7-8 to TRBJ2-5, with 8 positions matching TRBD2. CDR1 and CDR2 from the germline V gene are SGHVS and FQNEAQ. The CDR3 extends over 16 amino acids. The ends lost 4 bases at V and 3 bases at J; junction bases unmatched: 10. The CDR3 region is CASSSLMGGGKETQYF. The CDR3 region has the DNA TGTGCCAGCAGCTCCCTGATGGGCGGGGGGAAAGAGACCCAGTACTTC.

The V and J genes are TRBV6-2 or TRBV6-3 and TRBJ2-7; D is possibly TRBD2 (5 bases). The CDR3 contains 14 residues. V lost 5 bases and J lost 4, with 15 bases in between. CDR1 MNHEY and CDR2 SVGEGT come from the germline V gene. As DNA, the CDR3 is TGTGCCAGCAGTCCGGCGGGTTTTTCGTACGAGCAGTACTTC. It translates to CASSPAGFSYEQYF.

The chain combines TRBV7-8 with TRBJ2-2; 7 positions match TRBD1. Germline assignment: CDR1 SGHVS and CDR2 FQNEAQ. The V gene end was trimmed by 4 bases and the J gene end by 6 bases; junction bases not matched to a gene: 2. This CDR3 region has 13 residues. The CDR3 spells CASSSQGSGELFF. The CDR3 coding sequence is TGTGCCAGCAGCTCACAGGGGTCCGGGGAGCTGTTTTTT.

The chain carries TRBV11-2 and TRBJ2-1; TRBD2 matches 11 bases. Germline assignment: CDR1 SGHAT and CDR2 FQNNGV. CDR3 size: 15 residues. V was clipped by 6 bases and J by 5 bases; unmatched bases: 6. In nucleotides, the CDR3 is TGTGCCAGCAGTCCTACTAGCGGGGGCAACAATGAGCAGTTCTTC. Translated: CASSPTSGGNNEQFF.

The chain is built from TRBV7-9 and TRBJ2-7; 8 bases are shared with TRBD1. The ends lost 5 bases at V and 6 bases at J; junction bases unmatched: 3. This CDR3 comprises 12 residues. Germline V gene lookup returns CDR1 SEHNR and CDR2 FQNEAQ (reference sequence). CDR3 nucleotide sequence: TGTGCCAGCAGCGCAACAGGGGGCGAGCAGTACTTC. The encoded protein is CASSATGGEQYF. Complete variable domain (other parts from reference TRBV7-9 and TRBJ2-7): DTGVSQNPRHKITKRGQNVTFRCDPISEHNRLYWYRQTLGQGPEFLTYFQNEAQLEKSRLLSDRFSAERPKGSFSTLEIQRTEQGDSAMYLCASSATGGEQYFGPGTRLTVT.

The chain has TRBV7-9 and TRBJ1-2, with D perhaps matching TRBD1 (6 bases). With 4 bases removed from V and 2 bases from J, the gap between germline ends came to 14 bases. Germline assignment: CDR1 SEHNR and CDR2 FQNEAQ (reference sequence). CDR3 length equals 15 residues. The CDR3 sequence: CASSSHDRLNYGYTF. The CDR3 nucleotides are TGTGCCAGCAGCTCCCACGACAGGTTGAACTATGGCTACACCTTC.

This clone was seen only once. V and J are TRBV29-1 and TRBJ1-2; TRBD1 matches 7 bases. Germline V gives CDR1 SQVTM, CDR2 ANQGSEA. The CDR3 spans 14 residues. V lost 1 base to trimming and J lost 4 bases; unmatched junction nucleotides: 6. DNA of the CDR3: TGCAGCGTTGAAGGGGGACAGAGGGGCTATGGCTACACCTTC. Its protein product is CSVEGGQRGYGYTF.

The table lists this clone with a few counts. J is TRBJ1-6 and V is TRBV28; 8 positions agree with TRBD1. This CDR3 spans 14 amino acids. The germline V gene has CDR1 MDHEN and CDR2 SYDVKM. J lost 9 bases, V lost 5 bases, and 6 bases had no gene match. The CDR3 loop is CASSTTGEASPLHF. Written as DNA, the CDR3 is TGTGCCAGCAGTACGACAGGGGAGGCTTCACCCCTCCACTTT.

This clone appeared a few times. The V call is TRBV29-1, the J call TRBJ2-7; TRBD1 matches at 8 bases. The trim removed 6 bases at V and 6 bases at J, leaving 13 bases unmatched. Per germline, CDR1 SQVTM and CDR2 ANQGSEA. The CDR3 contains 14 residues. The CDR3 nucleotides are TGCAGCGTGATACCAGACAGGGGACTTGGCGAGCAGTACTTC. This translates into CSVIPDRGLGEQYF.

V and J are TRBV27 and TRBJ2-1; 10 nucleotides align to TRBD2. The V gene end was trimmed by 5 bases and the J gene end by 4 bases; junction bases not matched to a gene: 17. This CDR3 region has 19 residues. Germline V gives CDR1 MNHEY, CDR2 SMNVEV (reference sequence). The CDR3, as DNA: TGTGCCAGCAGTCCACGACTGCGGGGTCTAGCGGGGGTGTACAATGAGCAGTTCTTC. Its protein product is CASSPRLRGLAGVYNEQFF.

The chain couples TRBV7-2 to TRBJ1-6, with D possibly being TRBD1 (5 bases). The germline gives CDR1 SGHTA, CDR2 FQGNSA. CDR3 length: 15 amino acids. Trimming shortened V by 6 bases and J by 1 base, and 10 bases separated the two germline ends. The CDR3 region has the DNA TGTGCCAGCAGAACAAAGGGGTCCTATAATTCACCCCTCCACTTT. Its protein is CASRTKGSYNSPLHF.

The chain has TRBV5-4 and TRBJ2-3; 8 bases map to TRBD1. There are 15 residues in the CDR3. The germline V gene encodes CDR1 SGHNT and CDR2 YYREEE (reference sequence). The V and J ends lost 4 bases and 3 bases, in that order; junction bases with no gene match: 7. The CDR3 region has the DNA TGTGCCAGCAGCCTTAGACAGGGGTGGACAGATACGCAGTATTTT. Residues: CASSLRQGWTDTQYF. Full variable domain (outside the CDR3, taken from reference TRBV5-4 and TRBJ2-3): ETGVTQSPTHLIKTRGQQVTLRCSSQSGHNTVSWYQQALGQGPQFIFQYYREEENGRGNFPPRFSGLQFPNYSSELNVNALELDDSALYLCASSLRQGWTDTQYFGPGTRLTVL.

This clone was detected a few times. This CDR3 reads CASSATGVIGQPQHF. CDR3 nucleotide sequence: TGTGCCAGCAGTGCGACAGGGGTAATCGGTCAGCCCCAGCATTTT. This chain uses TRBV25-1 with TRBJ1-5, with 8 positions matching TRBD1. Germline V CDR1 and CDR2: MGHDK, SYGVNS. CDR3 size: 15 residues. Losses at the gene ends were 4 bases for V and 6 bases for J; bases not matched to a gene: 8.

The chain employs TRBV7-2 and TRBJ1-2; possibly TRBD1 for D (5 bases). Germline V CDR1 and CDR2: SGHTA, FQGNSA. The length of the CDR3 is 15 residues. V lost 4 bases and J lost 1, with 13 bases in between. CDR3 region: CASSSRRGLNYGYTF. The CDR3, as DNA: TGTGCCAGCAGCTCCCGTAGGGGACTTAACTATGGCTACACCTTC.

The chain is built from TRBV7-9 and TRBJ2-7, with D tentatively TRBD2 (6 bases). The CDR3 has 14 amino acids. Trimming pared 3 bases from V and 3 bases from J, leaving 12 bases between. The germline V gene has CDR1 SEHNR and CDR2 FQNEAQ (reference sequence). The CDR3 nucleotides are TGTGCCAGCAGCTTGTCCACGCGGGGCTACGAGCAGTACTTC. It codes for CASSLSTRGYEQYF.

The J gene is TRBJ2-4, the V gene TRBV3-1 (or the pseudogene TRBV3-2), with 7 nucleotides matching TRBD1. The CDR3 covers 15 residues. Germline CDR1 reads LGHDT; CDR2 reads YNNKEL (reference sequence). V shed 6 bases and J 4 bases; nucleotides not matched to a gene: 9. The CDR3 nucleotides are TGTGCCAGCAGACGTTCAGACAGGGATAAAAACATTCAGTACTTC. It translates to CASRRSDRDKNIQYF.

The chain employs TRBV29-1 and TRBJ2-7; 10 positions match TRBD2. This CDR3 spans 14 amino acids. V gave up 4 bases and J gave up 3 bases; unmatched junction bases: 6. Germline CDR1 SQVTM, CDR2 ANQGSEA. This CDR3 is CSVGTLAGVYEQYF. As DNA, the CDR3 is TGCAGCGTTGGGACCCTAGCGGGGGTCTACGAGCAGTACTTC.

V gene TRBV11-3 combines with J gene TRBJ2-5, with TRBD2 identical over 13 bases. V lost 5 bases and J lost 4; bases outside the gene matches: 10. Germline CDR1 and CDR2: SGHNT and YENEEA. The CDR3 loop spans 17 amino acids. The CDR3 DNA reads TGTGCCAGCAGCCACGGAGGACTAGCGGGGGCCGGAGAGACCCAGTACTTC. It codes for CASSHGGLAGAGETQYF.

The chain couples TRBV3-1 (or the pseudogene TRBV3-2) to TRBJ2-7; 7 bases fit TRBD2. V lost 3 bases and J lost 3; bases outside the gene matches: 5. The CDR3 totals 14 residues. Looked up from germline, CDR1 is LGHDT and CDR2 is YNNKEL (reference sequence). The CDR3 reads CASSQGGTFYEQYF. The CDR3 DNA reads as TGTGCCAGCAGCCAGGGGGGGACCTTCTACGAGCAGTACTTC.

CDR3 loop: CASSLDTQALHF. The CDR3 DNA follows: TGTGCCAGCAGTTTGGACACCCAGGCCCTCCACTTT. The chain uses TRBV2 and TRBJ1-6, with D tentatively TRBD1 (5 bases). The germline CDR1 and CDR2 sequences are SNHLY and FYNNEI. CDR3 length equals 12 residues. V was shortened by 5 bases and J by 14 bases, with 13 bases between the two germline ends.

The chain couples TRBV28 to TRBJ1-5, with TRBD1 as a possible D gene (6 bases). Germline V CDR1 and CDR2: MDHEN, SYDVKM. The ends were cut back, 4 bases at V and 5 bases at J, with 18 bases in the middle. This CDR3 comprises 16 residues. CDR3 sequence: CASSSTQRTVYQPQHF. The CDR3 nucleotides read TGTGCCAGCAGTTCGACCCAAAGGACAGTCTATCAGCCCCAGCATTTT.

This rearrangement joins TRBV5-1 to TRBJ1-1; unclear D gene. Deletions cut 4 bases from V and 0 bases from J, with 13 bases between. This CDR3 is 15 amino acids long. CDR1 and CDR2 from the germline V gene are SGHRS and YFSETQ. The CDR3 loop reads CASSLPTGMNTEAFF. CDR3 nucleotides: TGCGCCAGCAGCCTCCCTACGGGGATGAACACTGAAGCTTTCTTT.

The chain recombines TRBV11-3 with TRBJ1-4; D not certain. V was clipped by 5 bases and J by 5 bases, with 21 bases between them. Looked up from germline, CDR1 is SGHNT and CDR2 is YENEEA. This CDR3 has 17 residues. In nucleotides, the CDR3 is TGTGCCAGCAGCCTTAGTTCCCGAGTGGAGCCGAATGAAAAACTGTTTTTT. It codes for CASSLSSRVEPNEKLFF.

The chain couples TRBV5-8 to TRBJ1-1; D gene uncertain. Germline V gene data show CDR1 as SGHTS and CDR2 as YDEGEE. The CDR3 totals 14 residues. Trimming pared 0 bases from V and 1 base from J, leaving 7 bases between. The CDR3 is CASSLGRQNTEAFF. For the CDR3, the DNA is TGTGCCAGCAGCTTGGGGCGGCAGAACACTGAAGCTTTCTTT.